This TCR beta chain originates from a study of T cell responses to AZD1222 COVID-19 vaccine. Assay: immunoSEQ multiplex PCR; the TCRdb copy retains only in-frame clones and omits some. Among fewer than 250,000 clones listed, 85% to 95% were seen once. Germline-derived CDR1 and CDR2 are MNHEY and SMNVEV (reference sequence). J gave up 6 bases and V 0 bases, and 5 bases lay outside the gene matches. The CDR3 is 16 amino acids. J is TRBJ2-3 and V is TRBV27; 11 bases match TRBD2. The sequencing here drew on peripheral blood, taken on day 0 of AZD1222 vaccination. The clonotype comes from an adult in good health. The CDR3 protein is CASSLSVAGGPDTQYF. As DNA, the CDR3 is TGTGCCAGCAGTTTATCGGTAGCGGGGGGGCCCGATACGCAGTATTTT.